The entry below describes one T cell receptor beta chain. What it recognizes is unknown. This CDR3 spans 16 amino acids. V was shortened by 2 bases and J by 7 bases, with 18 bases between the two germline ends. Germline V gives CDR1 MNHNS, CDR2 SASEGT. This record belongs to a study of cytomegalovirus exposure and HLA in healthy donors. The study's findings and limits: Cytomegalovirus-associated TCR beta chains were listed, numbering 164.

Every donor was a healthy person donating bone marrow. 60 Vbeta and 13 Jbeta primers were used in PCR. Study processing details: Some 9.9 million of tens of millions of unique TCR beta chains were shared, per a later count. TCRdb keeps only in-frame clones here, not all; method: immunoSEQ multiplex PCR. V, J and clone size are taken as reported in that table, and D and trimming were inferred from the DNA itself. The table records 90,000 to 120,000 clones, 70% of them present only once. The sample consisted of PBMCs. This TCR derives from a man aged 40-50 years in good health and CMV-seropositive. The rearrangement links TRBV6-1 to TRBJ1-5, with D possibly matching TRBD1 (5 bases). CDR3 coding DNA: TGTGCCAGCAGTGAACCGCGGGGGAGGGTGAGGCAGCCCCAGCATTTT. Protein product: CASSEPRGRVRQPQHF.